What follows are 18 T cell receptor beta chains derived from one specimen sequenced in a study of CD8+ T cells in alopecia areata. RNA was extracted and reverse transcribed into cDNA as the sequencing template. TCRdb's table, derived via immunoSEQ multiplex PCR, lists solely in-frame clones and lacks some. The sample contains tens of thousands of clones, 40% to 55% of which appear only once. As to treatment: oral pan-JAK inhibitor, 5-10 mg twice daily. The sequenced sample was CD8+ T cells sorted from blood, obtained at approximately week 36, from a patient treated with tofacitinib. The receptors were gathered from a human donor with alopecia areata.

This clone was counted only a few times. The CDR3 region is CATSRDQETGELFF. In DNA, the CDR3 is TGTGCCACCAGCAGAGATCAAGAAACCGGGGAGCTGTTTTTT. J is TRBJ2-2 and V is TRBV15, with D unresolved. V was pared by 0 bases and J by 5 bases, with 7 bases between. The CDR3 sequence is 14 residues long. The germline V gene has CDR1 LNHNV and CDR2 YYDKDF (reference sequence).

The chain is built from TRBV13 and TRBJ2-3; D is ambiguous. V gave up 8 bases and J gave up 3 bases, with 9 bases separating them. CDR3 length: 12 amino acids. Germline lookup yields CDR1 PRHDT and CDR2 FYEKMQ (reference sequence). The DNA of the CDR3 is TGTGCCAGCCGTGCGTTAACAGATACGCAGTATTTT. Protein sequence: CASRALTDTQYF.

The chain employs TRBV10-2 and TRBJ2-1; D may be TRBD1 (6 bases). Germline values: CDR1 WSHSY, CDR2 SAAADI. The CDR3 consists of 16 residues. Deletions cut 7 bases from V and 7 bases from J, with 23 bases between. The CDR3 loop is CASTKIGTTRGNEQFF. DNA for the CDR3: TGCGCCAGCACCAAAATCGGGACAACAAGGGGGAATGAGCAGTTCTTC.

The chain recombines TRBV29-1 with TRBJ2-1, with 7 positions matching TRBD2. This CDR3 contains 16 residues. Per germline, CDR1 SQVTM and CDR2 ANQGSEA. V dropped 1 base and J dropped 6; count of bases not matched to a gene: 12. The DNA for the CDR3 is TGCAGCGTTGAAGCCACTCGGGAGGAGAAAAGCAATGAGCAGTTCTTC. Its translation is CSVEATREEKSNEQFF.

The V and J genes are TRBV5-1 and TRBJ2-7; D is unclear. Germline CDR1 is SGHRS and CDR2 is YFSETQ. The CDR3 length is 13 residues. Trimming removed 0 bases at V and 3 bases at J, with 7 bases between. This CDR3 reads CASSLGIGYEQYF. The CDR3 DNA follows: TGCGCCAGCAGCTTGGGTATCGGCTACGAGCAGTACTTC.

This clone showed up just a few times. CDR3 bases: TGTGCCAGCAGCTTGGGACTAGCGGGAGATAAGAAGACCCAGTACTTC. It encodes CASSLGLAGDKKTQYF. This chain links TRBV7-9 with TRBJ2-5; 14 nucleotides match TRBD2. This CDR3 spans 16 amino acids. Germline V gives CDR1 SEHNR, CDR2 FQNEAQ (reference sequence). After removal of 3 bases from V and 6 bases from J, the junction contained 6 bases not matched to a gene. The full variable domain, its missing parts supplied by reference TRBV7-9 and TRBJ2-5, is DTGVSQNPRHKITKRGQNVTFRCDPISEHNRLYWYRQTLGQGPEFLTYFQNEAQLEKSRLLSDRFSAERPKGSFSTLEIQRTEQGDSAMYLCASSLGLAGDKKTQYFGPGTRLLVL.

This clone has just one count. The gene calls are TRBV20-1 and TRBJ2-7; D gene unclear. Germline CDR1 and CDR2: DFQATT and SNEGSKA (reference sequence). CDR3 length equals 11 residues. The V end was cut by 0 bases, the J end by 4 bases, with 4 bases between. The CDR3 region has the DNA TGCAGTGCTAGAGAAATGTACGAGCAGTACTTC. Amino acids: CSAREMYEQYF.

This chain links TRBV5-1 with TRBJ1-2, with 11 bases matching TRBD1. The CDR3 loop spans 17 amino acids. V gave up 4 bases and J gave up 9 bases; unmatched junction bases: 17. Looked up from germline, CDR1 is SGHRS and CDR2 is YFSETQ. The CDR3 reads CASSPGQGALDPGSYTF. The DNA of the CDR3 is TGCGCCAGCAGCCCTGGACAGGGGGCGCTCGATCCCGGAAGCTACACCTTC. Complete variable domain (other parts from reference TRBV5-1 and TRBJ1-2): KAGVTQTPRYLIKTRGQQVTLSCSPISGHRSVSWYQQTPGQGLQFLFEYFSETQRNKGNFPGRFSGRQFSNSRSEMNVSTLELGDSALYLCASSPGQGALDPGSYTFGSGTRLTVV.

In its sample, this clone was seen a few times. The chain links TRBV5-6 to TRBJ1-1, with D unresolved. V shed 1 base and J shed 0 bases, with 1 base lying between them. This CDR3 spans 12 amino acids. Looked up from germline, CDR1 is SGHDT and CDR2 is YYEEEE. This CDR3 reads CASSLMNTEAFF. CDR3 DNA sequence: TGTGCCAGCAGCTTGATGAACACTGAAGCTTTCTTT.

Note on this clone: An end of the junction does not agree with germline; a read error may underlie this. J is TRBJ2-7 and V is TRBV6-1; TRBD1 matches 8 bases. The CDR3 loop spans 12 amino acids. In germline, CDR1 is MNHNS, CDR2 SASEGT. CDR3: CASRAGTGEPHF. In DNA, the CDR3 is TGTGCCAGCAGGGCCGGGACAGGAGAACCGCACTTC.

J is TRBJ2-7 and V is TRBV29-1, with D unresolved. The germline V gene has CDR1 SQVTM and CDR2 ANQGSEA. Deletions cut 5 bases from V and 2 bases from J, with 10 bases between. This CDR3 has 12 amino acids. In DNA, the CDR3 is TGCAGCGTTTACGACACCGCCTACGAGCAGTACTTC. Its translation is CSVYDTAYEQYF.

There are a few counts of this clone. The chain has TRBV7-2 and TRBJ1-2, with D maybe TRBD1 (5 bases). CDR3 length: 15 amino acids. Per germline, CDR1 SGHTA and CDR2 FQGNSA. Trimming shortened V by 5 bases and J by 3 bases, and 16 bases separated the two germline ends. The CDR3 is CASSGPGLVDYGYTF. In nucleotides, the CDR3 is TGTGCCAGCAGCGGTCCAGGGTTGGTCGACTATGGCTACACCTTC.

The chain couples TRBV18 to TRBJ2-4; D may be TRBD2 (6 bases). V lost 2 bases to trimming and J lost 3 bases, with 14 bases between them. Germline CDR1 and CDR2: KGHSH and LQKENI. CDR3 length: 16 amino acids. CDR3 nucleotides: TGTGCCAGCTCACCAGGAGGAGGGGCTGTCAAAAACATTCAGTACTTC. Encoded protein: CASSPGGGAVKNIQYF.

The V gene is TRBV6-5, the J gene TRBJ2-1; D ambiguous. Germline assignment: CDR1 MNHEY and CDR2 SVGAGI. Trimming took off 4 bases at V and 4 bases at J, with 5 bases between the two ends. The CDR3 spans 12 residues. CDR3 nucleotide sequence: TGTGCCAGCAGTTTGGGGTACAATGAGCAGTTCTTC. Its translation is CASSLGYNEQFF.

V is TRBV7-9 and J is TRBJ1-1; no clear D. Germline V gene data show CDR1 as SEHNR and CDR2 as FQNEAQ (reference sequence). V lost 1 base, J lost 8 bases, and 8 bases lay in between. The CDR3 is made up of 12 amino acids. CDR3 loop: CASSLGDSEAFF. In DNA, the CDR3 is TGTGCCAGCAGCTTAGGAGACTCCGAAGCTTTCTTT.

Details on this clone: A much larger clone sits a single nucleotide away, making a read error possible. The V call is TRBV7-9, the J call TRBJ2-1, with 7 nucleotides matching TRBD2. Germline V gene data show CDR1 as SEHNR and CDR2 as FQNEAQ (reference sequence). The CDR3 has 15 residues. The CDR3 region is CASSQGLADYNEQFF. CDR3 in DNA: TGCGCCAGCAGCCAAGGGCTAGCGGACTACAATGAGCAGTTCTTC.

This clone was seen only a few times. The rearrangement joins TRBV27 to TRBJ2-5, with 11 bases aligning to TRBD2. The ends lost 3 bases at V and 4 bases at J; junction bases unmatched: 4. Germline V gene lookup returns CDR1 MNHEY and CDR2 SMNVEV (reference sequence). The CDR3 has 15 residues. CDR3 sequence reads: CASSFGTSGRETQYF. In DNA, the CDR3 is TGTGCCAGCAGTTTCGGCACTAGCGGGAGAGAGACCCAGTACTTC.

The chain carries TRBV30 and TRBJ2-1, with a possible D match to TRBD1 (6 bases). The CDR3 totals 12 residues. V lost 3 bases and J lost 9, with 12 bases in between. Germline CDR1 GTSNPN, CDR2 SVGIG (reference sequence). The CDR3 here is CAWSRGSSEQFF. The DNA of the CDR3 is TGTGCCTGGAGCAGGGGTTCTTCTGAGCAGTTCTTC. The entire variable domain, with the rest obtained from reference TRBV30 and TRBJ2-1, is as follows: SQTIHQWPATLVQPVGSPLSLECTVEGTSNPNLYWYRQAAGRGLQLLFYSVGIGQISSEVPQNLSASRPQDRQFILSSKKLLLSDSGFYLCAWSRGSSEQFFGPGTRLTVL.